This T cell receptor (beta chain) was profiled in a study of blood T cell repertoires in COVID-19. Study at large: Acute and convalescent COVID-19 samples came from the United States, Italy and Spain. T cells, B-cell-depleted T cells, or PBMCs supplied cDNA or gDNA.

This CDR3 comprises 14 residues. CDR1 is LGHDT, CDR2 YNNKEL, per germline (reference sequence). V dropped 3 bases and J dropped 5; count of bases not matched to a gene: 5. Seattle cases were enrolled at active infection and followed longitudinally. Assay used: immunoSEQ multiplex PCR; TCRdb lists only in-frame clones, some missing. Of hundreds of thousands of clones in the sample, approximately 83% were seen once. The sequencing sample was made of peripheral blood. This receptor was taken from a woman aged 25 to 39 with COVID-19, enrolled during active disease. The chain carries TRBV3-1 (or the pseudogene TRBV3-2) and TRBJ1-2, with 8 bases identical to TRBD1. In DNA form, the CDR3 reads TGTGCCAGCAGCCACCAACAGGGGGGGTATGGCTACACCTTC. Its translation is CASSHQQGGYGYTF.